These 24 T cell receptor beta chains share one sample of origin, sequenced in a study of OX40 agonist ivuxolimab in advanced cancers. Assay: immunoSEQ multiplex PCR; the TCRdb copy retains only in-frame clones and omits some. The sample shows roughly 97,000 clones, roughly nine tenths of them seen only once. The specimen was CD4+ or CD8+ T cells sorted from blood, collected in a trial of the OX40 agonist ivuxolimab. These receptors originate from an adult with an advanced solid tumor such as melanoma, head and neck, liver or kidney cancer.

The chain carries TRBV9 and TRBJ2-1; 8 positions match TRBD2. Germline assignment: CDR1 SGDLS and CDR2 YYNGEE. This CDR3 is 15 amino acids long. Losses at the gene ends were 0 bases for V and 5 bases for J; bases not matched to a gene: 4. In DNA form, the CDR3 reads TGTGCCAGCAGCGTAGTTGCGGGGGGCCACAATGAGCAGTTCTTC. It codes for CASSVVAGGHNEQFF.

The rearrangement joins TRBV5-4 to TRBJ1-4, with TRBD1 matching over 9 bases. This CDR3 has 15 amino acids. Per the germline V gene, CDR1 is SGHNT and CDR2 is YYREEE (reference sequence). The V gene end was trimmed by 5 bases and the J gene end by 6 bases; junction bases not matched to a gene: 8. In DNA form, the CDR3 reads TGTGCCAGCAGTTCCGACAGGGGGGTCCATGAAAAACTGTTTTTT. Translating it yields CASSSDRGVHEKLFF.

CDR3 protein: CASSSTRRNEQFF. CDR3 bases: TGTGCCAGCAGTTCGACTAGGCGGAATGAGCAGTTCTTC. This chain connects TRBV6-5 to TRBJ2-1; D perhaps matches TRBD2 (6 bases). The CDR3 is made up of 13 amino acids. Germline V gene sequence: CDR1 MNHEY, CDR2 SVGAGI. V dropped 4 bases and J dropped 7 bases, with 11 bases sitting between them.

The genes are TRBV27 and TRBJ1-2; the D gene is possibly TRBD1 (6 bases). The CDR3 has 15 residues. The V and J ends lost 5 bases and 3 bases respectively, with 16 bases between them. Germline-derived CDR1 and CDR2 are MNHEY and SMNVEV (reference sequence). The CDR3 loop reads CASSPEQGWDYGYTF. The CDR3 nucleotides are TGTGCCAGCAGTCCCGAACAGGGATGGGACTATGGCTACACCTTC.

The chain joins TRBV18 to TRBJ1-5; a weak D match, TRBD1 (6 bases). The CDR3 totals 15 residues. From germline, CDR1 is KGHSH and CDR2 LQKENI. Between the trimmed V and J ends, which lost 3 bases and 3 bases, there was a span of 12 bases. In DNA form, the CDR3 reads TGTGCCAGCTCACCGCAGGGACACCCCAATCAGCCCCAGCATTTT. Translated, it gives CASSPQGHPNQPQHF.

The J gene is TRBJ1-1, the V gene TRBV6-5; tentatively, D is TRBD1 (6 bases). The germline V gene encodes CDR1 MNHEY and CDR2 SVGAGI. The CDR3 sequence is 15 residues long. The V end was cut by 7 bases, the J end by 0 bases, with 15 bases between. The CDR3 region is CASTLRGGLNTEAFF. The CDR3 coding sequence is TGTGCCAGCACCCTCAGGGGCGGGTTGAACACTGAAGCTTTCTTT.

The rearrangement links TRBV9 to TRBJ2-3; D tentatively fits TRBD1 or TRBD2 (6 bases each). V was clipped by 2 bases and J by 5 bases, with 12 bases between them. Germline loops: CDR1 SGDLS, CDR2 YYNGEE. The CDR3 sequence is 14 residues long. This CDR3 reads CASSVTGAGDTQYF. The CDR3 region has the DNA TGTGCCAGCAGCGTTACGGGGGCAGGAGATACGCAGTATTTT.

The chain uses TRBV21-1 and TRBJ1-3. TRBV21-1 counts as a pseudogene. This CDR3 is built from 17 residues. Here the CDR3 reads CASSKAGRNKPGNTIYF. The CDR3, as DNA: TGTGCCAGCAGCAAAGCAGGACGAAATAAACCTGGAAACACCATATATTTT.

This chain uses TRBV6-1 with TRBJ1-5; the match to TRBD1 covers 11 bases. This CDR3 spans 16 amino acids. The junction had 11 bases not matched to a gene; V was cut back by 4 bases and J by 9 bases. Looked up from germline, CDR1 is MNHNS and CDR2 is SASEGT. The CDR3 here is CASSGTGGAGKRPQHF. The DNA for the CDR3 is TGTGCCAGCAGTGGGACAGGGGGCGCCGGGAAAAGGCCCCAGCATTTT.

This chain uses TRBV11-2 with TRBJ2-5, with TRBD2 matching 8 bases. The CDR3 has 15 residues. Trimming at V came to 2 bases and at J to 1 base, leaving 3 bases not matched to a gene. CDR1 is SGHAT and CDR2 is FQNNGV in the germline V gene. The CDR3 region has the DNA TGTGCCAGCAGCTTAACGGGAGGGGGCCAAGAGACCCAGTACTTC. It specifies CASSLTGGGQETQYF.

This clone was picked up one time. The chain links TRBV15 to TRBJ1-1, with 8 bases lining up with TRBD1. Germline trimming cut 0 bases from V and 11 bases from J; bases unmatched to any gene: 11. The CDR3 covers 15 residues. CDR1 and CDR2 (germline): LNHNV, YYDKDF (reference sequence). CDR3 sequence (DNA): TGTGCCACCAGCAGAGATACCCCTGACAGGGGTTCCGCTTTCTTT. Protein product: CATSRDTPDRGSAFF.

The rearrangement links TRBV30 to TRBJ1-1; D possibly corresponds to TRBD1 (5 bases). Germline V lookup: CDR1 GTSNPN, CDR2 SVGIG (reference sequence). The germline V and J ends were trimmed by 3 bases and 4 bases, with 15 bases remaining between them. This CDR3 has 14 amino acids. The CDR3 here is CAWSHLGPLTEAFF. In DNA, the CDR3 is TGTGCCTGGAGCCACTTGGGGCCCCTCACTGAAGCTTTCTTT.

This clone appeared a few times. V usage is TRBV29-1 and J usage is TRBJ1-2; TRBD1 matches at 7 bases. This CDR3 has 11 residues. Trimming cost V 7 bases and J 7 bases; bases outside gene matches: 6. Germline lookup yields CDR1 SQVTM and CDR2 ANQGSEA. The CDR3 here is CSGYRDSGYTF. The CDR3 nucleotides read TGCAGCGGCTACCGGGACAGTGGCTACACCTTC.

This chain joins TRBV18 and TRBJ1-4, with 8 positions matching TRBD1. The CDR3 loop spans 15 amino acids. CDR1 is KGHSH and CDR2 is LQKENI in the germline V gene. Trimming at V came to 4 bases and at J to 8 bases, leaving 9 bases not matched to a gene. The DNA of the CDR3 is TGTGCCAGCTCACTGTGGAGCAGGGGGCGAGAAAAACTGTTTTTT. Its protein product is CASSLWSRGREKLFF.

The chain uses TRBV2 and TRBJ2-1; D tentatively fits TRBD1 or TRBD2 (5 bases each). V was pared by 8 bases and J by 7 bases, with 15 bases between. The CDR3 sequence is 13 residues long. The V gene's germline CDR1 is SNHLY and CDR2 FYNNEI. CDR3 residues: CASRDPQTNEQFF. The CDR3 DNA reads as TGTGCCAGCCGGGACCCCCAAACAAATGAGCAGTTCTTC. The whole variable domain, filled in from reference TRBV2 and TRBJ2-1, reads EPEVTQTPSHQVTQMGQEVILRCVPISNHLYFYWYRQILGQKVEFLVSFYNNEISEKSEIFDDQFSVERPDGSNFTLKIRSTKLEDSAMYFCASRDPQTNEQFFGPGTRLTVL.

This sequence joins TRBV5-1 and TRBJ2-2; the D is unclear. Germline loops: CDR1 SGHRS, CDR2 YFSETQ. Trimming took off 2 bases at V and 6 bases at J, with 2 bases between the two ends. The CDR3 covers 11 residues. The CDR3 spells CASSFAGELFF. CDR3 nucleotide sequence: TGCGCCAGCAGCTTTGCCGGGGAGCTGTTTTTT.

This clone was observed once. The rearrangement uses TRBV18 and TRBJ2-2; 10 positions match TRBD1. The CDR3 is 19 residues long. With 4 bases clipped from V and 1 base from J, the junction kept 12 bases outside the gene matches. The germline V gene encodes CDR1 KGHSH and CDR2 LQKENI. The CDR3 reads CASSLTTPGQGGNTGELFF. For the CDR3, the DNA is TGTGCCAGCTCACTTACCACGCCCGGACAGGGGGGGAACACCGGGGAGCTGTTTTTT.

This clone has only one observation. The J gene is TRBJ1-2, the V gene TRBV6-1; D uncertain. CDR3 length equals 13 residues. The germline gives CDR1 MNHNS, CDR2 SASEGT. Between the trimmed V and J ends, which lost 5 bases and 4 bases, there was a span of 11 bases. CDR3 in amino acids: CASSPGPSYGYTF. CDR3 DNA: TGTGCCAGCAGTCCAGGCCCCAGCTATGGCTACACCTTC.

The rearrangement links TRBV7-8 to TRBJ2-7, with D hard to call. Trimming cost V 5 bases and J 3 bases, with 5 bases left between them. CDR1 and CDR2 (germline): SGHVS, FQNEAQ. The CDR3 is 11 residues long. CDR3 region: CASSLYYEQYF. CDR3 bases: TGTGCCAGCAGCCTATACTACGAGCAGTACTTC.

The DNA of the CDR3 is TGTGCCTGGAGTCGGGGGAACAACAATGAGCAGTTCTTC. Translation: CAWSRGNNNEQFF. The chain couples TRBV30 to TRBJ2-1; D is perhaps TRBD2 (6 bases). Per the germline V gene, CDR1 is GTSNPN and CDR2 is SVGIG (reference sequence). This CDR3 comprises 13 residues. Trimming took off 2 bases at V and 5 bases at J, with 10 bases between the two ends.

The J gene is TRBJ1-2, the V gene TRBV7-2, with 10 bases lining up with TRBD1. With 1 base clipped from V and 4 bases from J, the junction kept 0 bases outside the gene matches. The CDR3 runs 14 residues. Germline V gives CDR1 SGHTA, CDR2 FQGNSA. CDR3 nucleotides: TGTGCCAGCAGCTTAGGACAGGGGGCCTATGGCTACACCTTC. It codes for CASSLGQGAYGYTF.

The V call is TRBV29-1, the J call TRBJ1-2; 8 nucleotides line up with TRBD1. The CDR3 sequence is 12 residues long. Germline CDR1 is SQVTM and CDR2 is ANQGSEA. The V segment lost 5 bases and the J segment 6 bases; nucleotides outside the gene matches: 5. This CDR3 is CSVSQGAHGYTF. The DNA of the CDR3 is TGCAGCGTTTCTCAGGGGGCCCATGGCTACACCTTC.

The chain combines TRBV4-1 with TRBJ2-3; either TRBD1 or TRBD2 may fit D (6 bases each). V lost 1 base, J lost 6 bases, and 26 bases lay in between. Germline values: CDR1 MGHRA, CDR2 YSYEKL. The CDR3 runs to 19 residues. This CDR3 is CASSQGGGRGGFMVDTQYF. For the CDR3, the DNA is TGCGCCAGCAGCCAAGGAGGAGGCAGGGGAGGATTTATGGTGGATACGCAGTATTTT.

The chain recombines TRBV14 with TRBJ1-1; a weak D match, TRBD1 (5 bases). V was shortened by 1 base and J by 7 bases, with 7 bases between the two germline ends. Germline CDR1 is SGHDN and CDR2 is FVKESK. This CDR3 has 12 residues. CDR3 sequence: CASSQGGIEAFF. Written as DNA, the CDR3 is TGTGCCAGCAGCCAAGGGGGGATTGAAGCTTTCTTT.